Below, 2 T cell receptor beta chains from the same sample are listed, as sequenced in a study of beta chain features in type 1 diabetes. The antigens for these receptors are not known. Whole-study results and caveats: Shortening that was moderate but significant affected the TCRB CDR3s of Type 1 diabetes patients in all four CD4+ subsets.

Isolated RNA was reverse transcribed in full, so expressed TCRB transcripts were sequenced. Method: immunoSEQ multiplex PCR; TCRdb's copy keeps in-frame clones and lacks some. The top ten hold around 0.5% of the sample, which has roughly 150,000 clones, 6.5% to 10% seen once. Specimen: central memory CD4+ T cells from blood. All receptors derive from a woman under 30 with type 1 diabetes.

This chain joins TRBV9 and TRBJ1-1; D remains unclear. Trimming removed 3 bases from V and 6 bases from J, with 15 bases in between. The CDR3 loop spans 14 amino acids. Germline-derived CDR1 and CDR2 are SGDLS and YYNGEE. CDR3 sequence: CASSETDIISEAFF. CDR3 nucleotide sequence: TGTGCCAGCAGCGAGACCGACATTATCTCTGAAGCTTTCTTT.

This clone turned up a few times. The chain uses TRBV19 and TRBJ1-2, with D possibly matching TRBD1 (5 bases). Germline CDR1 reads LNHDA; CDR2 reads SQIVND (reference sequence). This CDR3 comprises 15 residues. V was cut by 4 bases and J by 0 bases, with 12 bases left in between. The CDR3 nucleotides are TGTGCCAGTAGTACAAGACAGTCTCCTAACTATGGCTACACCTTC. This sequence encodes CASSTRQSPNYGYTF.